This TCR beta chain was documented in a study of blood T cells in healthy people across ages. Sample-barcoded 5' priming and a J-beta primer mix drove a second PCR of about 7 to 12 cycles. Sequencing yielded, for each sample, at least 3 million paired-end reads carrying CDR3. TCRdb used MiXCR to reprocess the 5' RACE reads, holding one entry per CDR3 protein. The top ten hold approximately 15% of the sample, which has 870,000 or so distinct CDR3 sequences, around 30% seen once. This clonotype was detected ten times or more. Germline V gene sequence: CDR1 LNHNV, CDR2 YYDKDF (reference sequence). With 6 bases removed from V and 4 bases from J, the gap between germline ends came to 7 bases. The CDR3 totals 12 residues.

The sequence derives from a woman of 80 years or more in good health. The chain has TRBV15 and TRBJ1-5; D is uncertain. Sequencing used blood. DNA of the CDR3: TGTGCCACCAGTCGGGGAAATCAGCCCCAGCATTTT. This encodes CATSRGNQPQHF.